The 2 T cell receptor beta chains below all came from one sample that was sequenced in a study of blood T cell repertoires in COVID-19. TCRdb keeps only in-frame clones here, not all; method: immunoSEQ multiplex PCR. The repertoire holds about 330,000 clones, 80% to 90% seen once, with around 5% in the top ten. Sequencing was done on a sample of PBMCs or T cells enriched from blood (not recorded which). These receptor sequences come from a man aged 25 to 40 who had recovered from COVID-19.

The DNA of the CDR3 is TGTGCCAGCAGCCAAGACCCCACAACCGGAAACACCATATATTTT. It specifies CASSQDPTTGNTIYF. The chain uses TRBV3-1 (or the pseudogene TRBV3-2) and TRBJ1-3, with no clear D. The CDR3 is 15 residues long. The V end lost 0 bases, the J end lost 4 bases, and 10 bases lay between the germline ends. Germline V gives CDR1 LGHDT, CDR2 YNNKEL (reference sequence).

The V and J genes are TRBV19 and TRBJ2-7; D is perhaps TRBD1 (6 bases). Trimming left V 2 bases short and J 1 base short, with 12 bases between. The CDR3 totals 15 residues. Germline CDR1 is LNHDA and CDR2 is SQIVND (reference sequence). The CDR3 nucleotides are TGTGCCAGTAGTATAAGTTGGGACAATTCCTACGAGCAGTACTTC. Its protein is CASSISWDNSYEQYF.